The 15 T cell receptor beta chains listed next were all sequenced from one sample in a study of CD8 T cells in Susac syndrome. cDNA came from 0.5 to 1 ug RNA primed by random hexamers. TCRdb reprocessed the immunoSEQ multiplex PCR reads with MiXCR, giving one entry per CDR3 protein. This sample has some 180,000 distinct CDR3 sequences, with roughly 94% found just once. The sample comprised CD4+ T cells from PBMCs. The receptors derive from a human donor with Susac syndrome.

The CDR3 DNA reads TGTGCCTGGGTCAGGGGAAGGTGGGGCTACACCTTC. Protein sequence: CAWVRGRWGYTF. The chain couples TRBV30 to TRBJ1-2; possible D gene TRBD1, 6 bases. This CDR3 has 12 residues. Germline values: CDR1 GTSNPN, CDR2 SVGIG (reference sequence). Trimming left V 5 bases short and J 8 bases short, with 15 bases between.

This clonotype occurred once. The chain is built from TRBV5-4 and TRBJ2-1; perhaps TRBD1 as D (8 bases). Germline CDR1 SGHNT, CDR2 YYREEE (reference sequence). The CDR3 is made up of 15 amino acids. The germline V and J ends were trimmed by 3 bases and 6 bases, with 16 bases remaining between them. The CDR3 is CASSSSGGQGNEQFF. The CDR3 region has the DNA TGTGCCAGCAGCTCCTCGGGAGGACAGGGCAATGAGCAGTTCTTC.

This sequence joins TRBV6-2 or TRBV6-3 and TRBJ2-5; 7 bases fit TRBD1. J lost 3 bases, V lost 8 bases, and 6 bases had no gene match. The V gene's germline CDR1 is MNHEY and CDR2 SVGEGT. This CDR3 region has 13 residues. CDR3 residues: CASGGQLKETQYF. CDR3 DNA: TGTGCCAGCGGGGGACAGTTAAAAGAGACCCAGTACTTC.

The chain joins TRBV27 to TRBJ2-2; TRBD1 matches at 12 bases. The CDR3 covers 13 residues. Germline loops: CDR1 MNHEY, CDR2 SMNVEV (reference sequence). With V trimmed by 4 bases and J by 14 bases, 5 bases remained unmatched. CDR3 bases: TGTGCCAGCAGTTCCGGGACAGGGGGCATACTGTTTTTT. The encoded protein is CASSSGTGGILFF.

The V gene is TRBV30, the J gene TRBJ1-1, with D perhaps TRBD1 (6 bases). V lost 5 bases and J 5 bases, leaving 15 bases between the germline ends. The CDR3 extends over 13 amino acids. Germline-derived CDR1 and CDR2 are GTSNPN and SVGIG (reference sequence). This CDR3 is CAWRGQGLTEAFF. The CDR3 DNA reads as TGTGCCTGGCGGGGGCAGGGTCTGACTGAAGCTTTCTTT.

The V gene is TRBV30, the J gene TRBJ2-7, with D perhaps being TRBD1 or TRBD2 (5 bases each). The V gene lost 2 bases and the J gene lost 6 bases, with 14 bases spanning the gap. The CDR3 loop spans 13 amino acids. In germline, CDR1 is GTSNPN, CDR2 SVGIG (reference sequence). This CDR3 reads CAWSRGAEGEQYF. The CDR3 DNA reads as TGTGCCTGGAGTCGAGGGGCAGAGGGCGAGCAGTACTTC.

The chain employs TRBV30 and TRBJ2-3, with D unclear. V lost 7 bases to trimming and J lost 7 bases, with 18 bases between them. Germline values: CDR1 GTSNPN, CDR2 SVGIG (reference sequence). This CDR3 spans 13 amino acids. The CDR3: CASTRNTTYTQYF. DNA for the CDR3: TGTGCCTCAACCAGGAATACCACTTATACGCAGTATTTT.

The chain uses TRBV19 and TRBJ1-1, with 8 bases that match TRBD1. CDR3 length: 13 residues. V trimming: 6 bases; J trimming: 4 bases; junction bases outside the gene matches: 4. Germline V gene lookup returns CDR1 LNHDA and CDR2 SQIVND (reference sequence). CDR3 region: CASRTTGATEAFF. The DNA for the CDR3 is TGTGCCAGTAGAACGACAGGGGCCACTGAAGCTTTCTTT. The entire variable domain, with the rest obtained from reference TRBV19 and TRBJ1-1, is as follows: DGGITQSPKYLFRKEGQNVTLSCEQNLNHDAMYWYRQDPGQGLRLIYYSQIVNDFQKGDIAEGYSVSREKKESFPLTVTSAQKNPTAFYLCASRTTGATEAFFGQGTRLTVV.

The genes are TRBV3-1 and TRBJ2-1, with 8 bases matching TRBD2. With V trimmed by 4 bases and J by 5 bases, 7 bases remained unmatched. There are 15 residues in the CDR3. CDR1 and CDR2 from the germline V gene are LGHDT and YNNKEL (reference sequence). The CDR3 DNA follows: TGTGCCAGCAGCCGTAGCGGGACACCGAACAATGAGCAGTTCTTC. It translates to CASSRSGTPNNEQFF.

The chain is built from TRBV29-1 and TRBJ2-1, with TRBD1 identical over 12 bases. V dropped 4 bases and J dropped 9; count of bases not matched to a gene: 7. The CDR3 has 14 residues. Germline assignment: CDR1 SQVTM and CDR2 ANQGSEA. CDR3 protein: CSVVRDRGHGEQFF. DNA for the CDR3: TGCAGCGTTGTCCGGGACAGGGGGCATGGTGAGCAGTTCTTC.

This clonotype was detected only once. V and J are TRBV7-9 and TRBJ2-7, with D tentatively TRBD2 (5 bases). Between the trimmed V and J ends, which lost 4 bases and 2 bases, there was a span of 21 bases. CDR3 length equals 17 residues. CDR1 and CDR2 from the germline V gene are SEHNR and FQNEAQ (reference sequence). For the CDR3, the DNA is TGTGCCAGCAGCTACGTGCTCGAGCCGAGGGTAACCTACGAGCAGTACTTC. Translation: CASSYVLEPRVTYEQYF.

This clonotype has only one observation. The chain joins TRBV24-1 to TRBJ2-3; D is unresolved. The germline V gene has CDR1 KGHDR and CDR2 SFDVKD. The CDR3 extends over 13 amino acids. The V end lost 3 bases, the J end lost 1 base, and 4 bases lay between the germline ends. The CDR3 nucleotides read TGTGCCACCAGTGATCCCGGCACAGATACGCAGTATTTT. It yields the protein CATSDPGTDTQYF.

This chain links TRBV9 with TRBJ1-1, with D possibly being TRBD1 (5 bases). The V gene's germline CDR1 is SGDLS and CDR2 YYNGEE. This CDR3 has 13 residues. V was pared by 5 bases and J by 5 bases, with 13 bases between. CDR3 protein: CASSAGLGTEAFF. In DNA form, the CDR3 reads TGTGCCAGCAGTGCAGGGCTTGGGACTGAAGCTTTCTTT.

In its sample, this clonotype was seen once. The chain is built from TRBV25-1 and TRBJ1-5; the D gene is possibly TRBD1 (5 bases). The CDR3 sequence is 17 residues long. V lost 9 bases and J 0 bases, leaving 21 bases between the germline ends. Germline CDR1 MGHDK, CDR2 SYGVNS. This CDR3 reads CARLRVRDCYSNQPQHF. The CDR3 DNA follows: TGTGCCAGACTTCGCGTCCGGGACTGCTATAGCAATCAGCCCCAGCATTTT.

This chain links TRBV19 with TRBJ2-1, with 8 bases that match TRBD1. Per germline, CDR1 LNHDA and CDR2 SQIVND (reference sequence). The junction had 11 bases not matched to a gene; V was cut back by 2 bases and J by 8 bases. This CDR3 is built from 16 residues. CDR3 nucleotide sequence: TGTGCCAGTAGTATAAGCCCCGGACAGGGCGTGGATGAGCAGTTCTTC. Translated: CASSISPGQGVDEQFF.